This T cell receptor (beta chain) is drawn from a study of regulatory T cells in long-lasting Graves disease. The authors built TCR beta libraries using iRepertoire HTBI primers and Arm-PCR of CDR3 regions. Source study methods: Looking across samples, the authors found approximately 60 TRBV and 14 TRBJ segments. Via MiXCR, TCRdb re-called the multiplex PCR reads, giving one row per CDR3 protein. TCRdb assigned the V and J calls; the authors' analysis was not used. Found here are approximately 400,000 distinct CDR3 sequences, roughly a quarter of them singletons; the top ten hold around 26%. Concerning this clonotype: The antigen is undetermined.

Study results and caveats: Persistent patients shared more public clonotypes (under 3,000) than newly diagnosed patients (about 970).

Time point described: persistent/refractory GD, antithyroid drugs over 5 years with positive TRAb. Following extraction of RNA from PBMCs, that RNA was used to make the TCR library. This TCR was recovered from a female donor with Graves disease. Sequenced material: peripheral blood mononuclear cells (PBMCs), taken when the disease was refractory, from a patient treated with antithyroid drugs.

The chain's CDR3 is CASTNPGLPYEQYF. The CDR3 DNA reads TGTGCCAGCACCAACCCCGGACTACCCTACGAGCAGTACTTC. The chain employs TRBV12-3 or TRBV12-4 and TRBJ2-7; TRBD2 might be the D (6 bases). The V gene lost 7 bases and the J gene lost 2 bases, with 15 bases spanning the gap. The CDR3 extends over 14 amino acids.